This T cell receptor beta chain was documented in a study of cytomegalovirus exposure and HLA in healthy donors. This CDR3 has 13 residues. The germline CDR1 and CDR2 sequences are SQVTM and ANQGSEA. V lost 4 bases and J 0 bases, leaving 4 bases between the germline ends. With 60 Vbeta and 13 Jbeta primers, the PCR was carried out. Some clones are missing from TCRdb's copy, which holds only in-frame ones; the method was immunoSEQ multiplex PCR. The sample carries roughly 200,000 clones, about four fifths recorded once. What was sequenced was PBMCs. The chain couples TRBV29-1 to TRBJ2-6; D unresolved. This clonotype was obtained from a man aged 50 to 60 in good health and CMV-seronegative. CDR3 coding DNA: TGCAGCGTTGCCTCCTCTGGGGCCAACGTCCTGACTTTC. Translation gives CSVASSGANVLTF.